This entry describes one T cell receptor (beta chain). No cognate antigen has been identified for it. There are no base qualities to consult, and no much larger clone falls within one base. Ficoll-Paque density gradient centrifugation was the method used to isolate PBMCs. This entry belongs to a study of T-cell memory formation after mild COVID-19 (dated by TCRdb to about 2021). Regarding the study in general: TCR sequence clusters from the two donors were largely donor specific. Longitudinal TCRalpha and TCRbeta repertoire sequencing tracked T-cell clones expanding and contracting after mild COVID-19 in a couple of donors. Two young, previously healthy adult volunteers, one female and one male, were included in the cohort. Broad study findings and their caveats: The study included only a couple of mild cases, and larger cohorts that include severe cases with pre-infection samples were judged to be necessary. The second-wave clones that peaked on day 37 were not confirmed to be SARS-CoV-2 specific. Some responding clones were found in pre-infection memory, which suggests that pre-existing cross-reactive memory T cells took part in the SARS-CoV-2 response. Clones that contracted from day 15 to 85 showed balanced CD4/CD8 phenotypes, whereas a second wave of clones that expanded from day 15 to 37 leaned towards CD4+. Contracting CD4+ clones were found mainly in CM and EM memory subsets, while CD8+ clones were enriched in EMRA.

CDR1 MNHEY and CDR2 SVGAGI were looked up in the germline V gene. The CDR3 holds 14 amino acids from the cysteine to the phenylalanine. The retained sequence is limited to the CDR3, 42 bases, with the frame set at the first base. Germline trimming amounts to 5 bases on V and 3 bases on J, with 7 as the count of junction bases outside the gene matches. Sequenced using an Illumina NovaSeq 6000. cDNA libraries for TCRalpha and TCRbeta were prepared by 5'RACE using constant-segment primers, with sample barcodes and unique molecular identifiers added. RNA was extracted from every sample with Trizol reagent. The libraries were amplified in two PCR steps, and the second step added a second sample barcode and Illumina TruSeq adapters. Sequencing of libraries was performed on an Illumina NovaSeq with 2 x 150 bp paired-end reads. In the original analysis: With migec v1.2.7, reads were demultiplexed and then collapsed into UMI-guided consensus sequences. Using mixcr v2.1.11, UMI consensuses were aligned to TRA and TRB V and J templates and then assembled into clonotypes. A clonotype was counted as expanded or contracted only if both edgeR and NoisET called the change significant, with noise models trained on biological replicates. For edgeR calls, the thresholds were a false discovery rate-adjusted p below 0.01 and a log2 fold-change of 1. As an exploratory analysis of dynamics, max-normalized trajectories of the 1000 most abundant clonotypes were examined by PCA with hierarchical clustering. The CD4 or CD8 phenotype of responding clones was assigned using the separately sequenced CD4+ and CD8+ repertoires. The public sequencing data were trimmed at Q25 with fastp and processed into clonotypes with MiXCR by TCRdb, which kept only in-frame beta chains. Each record represents a unique CDR3 protein, reported with the most common genes and DNA among its rows. These V and J calls originate from TCRdb's pipeline instead of the authors' own analysis. The sample table shows fewer than 450,000 distinct CDR3 sequences, and 24% are seen once. The ten biggest clones cover 8.5% to 10% of the sample.

The chain employs TRBV6-5 and TRBJ2-7; 7 central bases correspond to TRBD2. This clonotype was sampled from an adult woman who had mild COVID-19 (a few samples of this study predate the infection). The sample titles of this study are shuffled in the database, so cell type and time point are left out; the donor was told from shared clones. Sequencing input: PBMCs or a T cell subset sorted from them (not recorded which). For the CDR3, the sequence is CASSPRERGYEQYF. In nucleotides, the sequence is TGTGCCAGCAGTCCCCGGGAGCGGGGCTACGAGCAGTACTTC.